Each of the 30 T cell receptor beta chains below was sequenced from the same sample in a study of blood T cell repertoires in COVID-19. Libraries were prepared by immunoSEQ multiplex PCR; TCRdb keeps only in-frame clonotypes and omits some of them. The sample contains about 330,000 clones, 75% to 90% of which appear only once. Sequencing was carried out using PBMCs or T cells enriched from blood (not recorded which). Every receptor here comes from a man aged 30-40 years who had recovered from COVID-19.

V gene TRBV11-2 combines with J gene TRBJ2-1; TRBD1 is a possible D gene (6 bases). The CDR3 is made up of 16 amino acids. The ends were cut back, 1 base at V and 4 bases at J, with 14 bases in the middle. Germline CDR1 SGHAT, CDR2 FQNNGV. The CDR3 bases are TGTGCCAGCAGCTTAGGGTACAGGGCACCGTACAATGAGCAGTTCTTC. This encodes CASSLGYRAPYNEQFF.

A remark on this clone: It may be a read error: a sequence one base away is much more abundant. This chain connects TRBV14 to TRBJ1-2, with 10 bases matching TRBD1. The germline V gene has CDR1 SGHDN and CDR2 FVKESK. Trimming cost V 3 bases and J 5 bases; bases outside gene matches: 0. The CDR3 runs to 13 residues. In DNA, the CDR3 is TGTGCCAGCAGCCAGGGACAGGGGTATGGCTACACCTTC. Its protein is CASSQGQGYGYTF.

The chain is built from TRBV5-1 and TRBJ2-3; 7 bases line up with TRBD1. There are 17 residues in the CDR3. Germline V CDR1 and CDR2: SGHRS, YFSETQ. With V trimmed by 4 bases and J by 2 bases, 13 bases remained unmatched. CDR3 in DNA: TGCGCCAGCAGCCCATGGGGGACAGAAAAAAACACAGATACGCAGTATTTT. Translated: CASSPWGTEKNTDTQYF.

The gene calls are TRBV19 and TRBJ2-6, with D unresolved. Per the germline V gene, CDR1 is LNHDA and CDR2 is SQIVND (reference sequence). Trimming pared 1 base from V and 3 bases from J, leaving 7 bases between. CDR3 size: 15 residues. The CDR3 is CASSIGGFGANVLTF. CDR3 coding DNA: TGTGCCAGTAGTATAGGAGGTTTTGGGGCCAACGTCCTGACTTTC.

The CDR3, as DNA: TGTGCCAGCAGCACCCACAGGGAGAGCGGCGAGCAGTACTTC. Translated: CASSTHRESGEQYF. V is TRBV9 and J is TRBJ2-7; tentatively, D is TRBD1 (6 bases). Trimming cost V 4 bases and J 6 bases, with 17 bases left between them. Germline V gene sequence: CDR1 SGDLS, CDR2 YYNGEE. This CDR3 region has 14 residues.

The chain links TRBV7-2 to TRBJ1-5, with 9 bases fitting TRBD1. V lost 6 bases, J lost 6 bases, and 9 bases stayed unmatched. Germline values: CDR1 SGHTA, CDR2 FQGNSA. The CDR3 runs to 15 residues. This CDR3 reads CASRLTTGGGQPQHF. CDR3 coding DNA: TGTGCCAGCAGACTAACAACAGGGGGCGGTCAGCCCCAGCATTTT. Drawing the rest from reference TRBV7-2 and TRBJ1-5, the complete variable domain is GAGVSQSPSNKVTEKGKDVELRCDPISGHTALYWYRQSLGQGLEFLIYFQGNSAPDKSGLPSDRFSAERTGGSVSTLTIQRTQQEDSAVYLCASRLTTGGGQPQHFGDGTRLSIL.

This clone appeared once. The CDR3 DNA reads TGTGCCAGCAGCTTCCGACATCCTAGCACAGATACGCAGTATTTT. As protein: CASSFRHPSTDTQYF. This sequence joins TRBV6-5 and TRBJ2-3; D gene uncertain. The CDR3 contains 15 residues. V was pared by 6 bases and J by 0 bases, with 13 bases between. The germline gives CDR1 MNHEY, CDR2 SVGAGI.

This chain joins TRBV5-1 and TRBJ1-1; perhaps TRBD1 as D (6 bases). The V end lost 5 bases, the J end lost 1 base, and 15 bases lay between the germline ends. The CDR3 runs 15 residues. Germline CDR1 reads SGHRS; CDR2 reads YFSETQ. The DNA of the CDR3 is TGCGCCAGCAGTCGGACAGCTTTTCAGAACACTGAAGCTTTCTTT. This translates into CASSRTAFQNTEAFF.

This clone was detected only a few times. The CDR3 sequence: CAISAGFSSNQPQHF. CDR3 nucleotides: TGTGCCATCAGTGCGGGATTTTCTAGCAATCAGCCCCAGCATTTT. This chain links TRBV10-3 with TRBJ1-5; D remains unclear. V was cut by 4 bases and J by 0 bases, with 10 bases left in between. Per the germline V gene, CDR1 is ENHRY and CDR2 is SYGVKD. CDR3 length: 15 amino acids.

The rearrangement joins TRBV2 to TRBJ2-3; 8 bases line up with TRBD2. J gave up 3 bases and V 11 bases, and 7 bases lay outside the gene matches. This CDR3 has 13 residues. Germline V gene lookup returns CDR1 SNHLY and CDR2 FYNNEI. CDR3: CAGGRGGTDTQYF. CDR3 nucleotide sequence: TGTGCCGGGGGACGGGGGGGGACAGATACGCAGTATTTT.

The chain carries TRBV2 and TRBJ1-3; no clear D. V was trimmed by 8 bases and J by 9 bases, leaving 11 bases between them. In germline, CDR1 is SNHLY, CDR2 FYNNEI. This CDR3 contains 11 residues. CDR3 region: CASGPAGTIYF. The CDR3 coding sequence is TGTGCCAGCGGCCCTGCAGGCACCATATATTTT.

The chain links TRBV15 to TRBJ1-1; D is uncertain. Trimming took 4 bases from V and 3 from J, leaving 15 bases between them. Per germline, CDR1 LNHNV and CDR2 YYDKDF (reference sequence). This CDR3 has 15 amino acids. CDR3 protein: CATSTGRGWDTEAFF. Written as DNA, the CDR3 is TGTGCCACCAGCACCGGACGAGGGTGGGACACTGAAGCTTTCTTT.

The CDR3 sequence: CATSSHRDNYGYTF. CDR3 sequence (DNA): TGTGCCACCAGCAGTCACAGGGATAACTATGGCTACACCTTC. The chain combines TRBV15 with TRBJ1-2, with D perhaps matching TRBD1 (6 bases). This CDR3 region has 14 residues. Trimming pared 3 bases from V and 1 base from J, leaving 9 bases between. CDR1 is LNHNV and CDR2 is YYDKDF in the germline V gene (reference sequence). Supplemented by reference TRBV15 and TRBJ1-2, the full variable domain reads DAMVIQNPRYQVTQFGKPVTLSCSQTLNHNVMYWYQQKSSQAPKLLFHYYDKDFNNEADTPDNFQSRRPNTSFCFLDIRSPGLGDTAMYLCATSSHRDNYGYTFGSGTRLTVV.

The chain couples TRBV6-5 to TRBJ2-7, with a possible D match to TRBD1 (5 bases). The CDR3 consists of 13 residues. V lost 5 bases and J lost 0, with 8 bases in between. CDR1 and CDR2 (germline): MNHEY, SVGAGI. Here the CDR3 DNA reads TGTGCCAGCAGTCAGGGAAACTCCTACGAGCAGTACTTC. Protein: CASSQGNSYEQYF.

This chain connects TRBV15 to TRBJ2-3; TRBD2 might be the D (5 bases). Germline V gives CDR1 LNHNV, CDR2 YYDKDF (reference sequence). CDR3 length equals 15 residues. Between the trimmed V and J ends, which lost 0 bases and 0 bases, there was a span of 7 bases. CDR3 in DNA: TGTGCCACCAGCAGAGAAGGAGGCAGCACAGATACGCAGTATTTT. Amino acid sequence: CATSREGGSTDTQYF. Supplemented by reference TRBV15 and TRBJ2-3, the full variable domain reads DAMVIQNPRYQVTQFGKPVTLSCSQTLNHNVMYWYQQKSSQAPKLLFHYYDKDFNNEADTPDNFQSRRPNTSFCFLDIRSPGLGDTAMYLCATSREGGSTDTQYFGPGTRLTVL.

This chain connects TRBV4-2 to TRBJ2-5; D ambiguous. Germline CDR1 LGHNA, CDR2 YNFKEQ. V dropped 0 bases and J dropped 1 base, with 9 bases sitting between them. The length of the CDR3 is 15 residues. The CDR3 is CASSQELVSQETQYF. The CDR3 coding sequence is TGTGCCAGCAGCCAAGAGCTTGTCAGCCAAGAGACCCAGTACTTC.

V is TRBV29-1 and J is TRBJ2-5; D ambiguous. The V end was cut by 7 bases, the J end by 2 bases, with 11 bases between. CDR3 length: 12 amino acids. From germline, CDR1 is SQVTM and CDR2 ANQGSEA. Written as DNA, the CDR3 is TGCAGCGGATCTTCGGGTCAAGAGACCCAGTACTTC. Its protein is CSGSSGQETQYF.

The chain combines TRBV12-3 or TRBV12-4 with TRBJ2-7; the D gene is possibly TRBD1 (5 bases). Trimming cost V 6 bases and J 6 bases, with 12 bases left between them. The CDR3 consists of 12 residues. Here the CDR3 DNA reads TGTGCCAGCAGGCGCGCAGGGTCCGAGCAGTACTTC. Its translation is CASRRAGSEQYF.

The chain carries TRBV18 and TRBJ1-5, with TRBD1 as a possible D gene (5 bases). V was pared by 3 bases and J by 1 base, with 19 bases between. This CDR3 is 18 amino acids long. CDR1 is KGHSH and CDR2 is LQKENI in the germline V gene. CDR3 in amino acids: CASSPNSMGGISNQPQHF. The DNA for the CDR3 is TGTGCCAGCTCACCGAACTCCATGGGGGGGATCAGCAATCAGCCCCAGCATTTT.

The chain employs TRBV5-1 and TRBJ2-1; the match to TRBD2 covers 12 bases. Germline CDR1 is SGHRS and CDR2 is YFSETQ. This CDR3 has 14 amino acids. J lost 6 bases, V lost 3 bases, and 1 base had no gene match. The CDR3 region has the DNA TGCGCCAGCAGCTCGACTAGCGGGGGCAATGAGCAGTTCTTC. It encodes CASSSTSGGNEQFF.

V usage is TRBV28 and J usage is TRBJ1-4; D uncertain. Germline lookup yields CDR1 MDHEN and CDR2 SYDVKM. The CDR3 consists of 14 residues. The V end was cut by 8 bases, the J end by 4 bases, with 14 bases between. CDR3 amino acids: CASSWRGVNEKLFF. Written as DNA, the CDR3 is TGTGCCAGCTCTTGGCGGGGAGTTAATGAAAAACTGTTTTTT.

The V gene is TRBV7-2, the J gene TRBJ2-5, with 14 positions matching TRBD2. CDR1 and CDR2 from the germline V gene are SGHTA and FQGNSA. The V segment lost 5 bases and the J segment 2 bases; nucleotides outside the gene matches: 7. The CDR3 contains 17 residues. CDR3 sequence (DNA): TGTGCCAGCAGCCCCCATCGACTAGCGGGGGGGCAAGAGACCCAGTACTTC. Amino acids: CASSPHRLAGGQETQYF.

The chain carries TRBV19 and TRBJ1-5; TRBD1 might be the D (6 bases). V dropped 9 bases and J dropped 6 bases, with 15 bases sitting between them. CDR3 length: 13 residues. Germline V lookup: CDR1 LNHDA, CDR2 SQIVND (reference sequence). CDR3 sequence (DNA): TGTGCCAGCACCATACAGGGTACTCAGCCCCAGCATTTT. Encoded protein: CASTIQGTQPQHF.

The chain recombines TRBV14 with TRBJ2-7, with D unresolved. The CDR3 covers 11 residues. CDR1 is SGHDN and CDR2 is FVKESK in the germline V gene. With 3 bases removed from V and 2 bases from J, the gap between germline ends came to 2 bases. The CDR3 nucleotides read TGTGCCAGCAGCCATACCTACGAGCAGTACTTC. Translation: CASSHTYEQYF.

This chain joins TRBV7-9 and TRBJ2-7; 7 positions agree with TRBD2. Germline CDR1 and CDR2: SEHNR and FQNEAQ (reference sequence). V dropped 3 bases and J dropped 4; count of bases not matched to a gene: 6. CDR3 length equals 14 residues. As DNA, the CDR3 is TGTGCCAGCAGCTTGGGGGGGAGAAATTACGAGCAGTACTTC. This gives the protein CASSLGGRNYEQYF.

This chain connects TRBV11-2 to TRBJ2-3; D may be TRBD2 (6 bases). The CDR3 is made up of 16 amino acids. Trimming shortened V by 1 base and J by 2 bases, and 13 bases separated the two germline ends. Germline V gene data show CDR1 as SGHAT and CDR2 as FQNNGV. The CDR3 DNA reads TGTGCCAGCAGCTTAGTAAGGGACTGGGTCACAGATACGCAGTATTTT. Protein: CASSLVRDWVTDTQYF.

V and J are TRBV5-1 and TRBJ2-7; D is possibly TRBD1 (6 bases). Looked up from germline, CDR1 is SGHRS and CDR2 is YFSETQ. The CDR3 spans 14 residues. Trimming shortened V by 4 bases and J by 1 base, and 12 bases separated the two germline ends. The CDR3 DNA sequence: TGCGCCAGCAGCCCAGGGGTCGATTCCTACGAGCAGTACTTC. Protein product: CASSPGVDSYEQYF.

The rearrangement uses TRBV7-6 and TRBJ2-3, with D possibly TRBD2 on 6 matching bases. This CDR3 comprises 14 residues. CDR1 is SGHVS, CDR2 FNYEAQ, per germline. V lost 1 base and J 6 bases, leaving 11 bases between the germline ends. CDR3 nucleotide sequence: TGTGCCAGCAGCTTAGGTGATGGGGGGGATACGCAGTATTTT. It specifies CASSLGDGGDTQYF.

The chain is built from TRBV12-5 and TRBJ2-5; 7 bases match TRBD2. This CDR3 contains 13 residues. Per germline, CDR1 LGHNT and CDR2 FRNRAP. V gave up 6 bases and J gave up 5 bases; unmatched junction bases: 6. CDR3 loop: CASGTTSWETQYF. The CDR3 DNA reads TGTGCTAGTGGAACGACTAGCTGGGAGACCCAGTACTTC.

The rearrangement joins TRBV5-4 to TRBJ2-7; 7 bases are shared with TRBD1. The germline CDR1 and CDR2 sequences are SGHNT and YYREEE (reference sequence). The CDR3 has 13 amino acids. Unmatched junction bases numbered 4, after V lost 4 bases and J lost 3 bases. The CDR3, as DNA: TGTGCCAGCAGCAAGGGACAGCTCTACGAGCAGTACTTC. Translation gives CASSKGQLYEQYF.